The following is a T cell receptor (beta chain) sequence with its context. This clone was found a few times. No cognate antigen has been identified for it. No per-base quality is available; no much larger clone lies one base away. These data originate in a study of T cell responses to AZD1222 COVID-19 vaccine (dated by TCRdb to the early 2020s). The study in broad terms: TCR sequencing covered fewer than 250 trial participants: some 210 given two doses of AZD1222 and around 26 given two doses of MenACWY control vaccine. Enrollment into the trials was organized by age into subgroups of 18-55, 56-69 and 70-plus years, and those subgroups contained roughly 150, 30 and 60 TCR-sequenced participants, respectively. Broad study findings and their caveats: Spike-specific TCR breadth and depth rose significantly after two AZD1222 doses compared with day 0 and with MenACWY recipients. Vaccine-associated CD4 TCRs spanned the whole spike protein, with dominant responses in regions 160-218 and 743-854. Conclusions about previously exposed vaccinees were limited because only six AZD1222 recipients were SARS-CoV-2 seropositive at baseline. Participants were mostly white British and included more females than males, and it was suggested by the authors that clonal diversity may have been underestimated. Nearly half of unique spike-specific TCRs reportedly recognized epitopes outside regions mutated in the B.1.351 and B.1.1.7 variants. In the small 56-69-year group, the increase in depth fell short of significance, most likely because of low power. No day 14 peak-response samples were available, so repertoires were characterized only after the peak T cell response.

The time point label, as the study defines it: about 28 days (+/-7) after the second vaccine dose. AZD1222 recipients given second doses at about 4 weeks or at about 12 weeks were pooled, since spike-specific TCR depth and breadth were not found to differ between the two schedules. The vaccinee samples were drawn from two UK trials, COV001 and COV002, one of which was a single-blind randomized controlled phase 2/3 trial testing AZD1222 (ChAdOx1 nCoV-19) in healthy adults. For TCRbeta chain sequencing, PBMC samples were collected from trial participants at day 0 and at day 28 after the second dose. The CDR3 regions of human TCRbeta chains were analyzed by immunosequencing. Per the authors' processing: TCRs in the repertoires were matched against a reference library of SARS-CoV-2-specific TCRs that had been generated with the MIRA antigen-specificity platform. Breadth was defined as the fraction of unique TCRs that were SARS-CoV-2-associated, and depth was defined as the fraction of total T cells that were SARS-CoV-2-associated. Using the MIRA data, each spike-specific TCR was assigned both to the spike region to which the TCR was reactive and to a CD4 or CD8 class. Log10-transformed breadth and depth values were compared by one-way ANOVA with Sidak's multiple comparisons tests. TCRdb carries this immuneACCESS record with in-frame sequences only. Its versions omit some clonotypes, under half of them owing to an unresolved V gene in the studies checked, with the rest unexplained. For V, J and clone size, that table is used; D and trimming come from the DNA. This sample holds about 140,000 clones; about 93% were observed only once. The ten largest account for 3.5% to 4.5% of the sample.

From a lookup of the germline V gene (reference sequence), CDR1 and CDR2 are LNHDA and SQIVND. From cysteine to phenylalanine, the CDR3 is 15 amino acids long. Only the CDR3 part of the read is kept: 45 bases, read in frame from the first base. V is reduced by 3 bases and J by 0 bases, leaving a spacing of 9 bases between them. Recombination connected TRBV19 to TRBJ1-3, with an unclear D gene assignment. This specimen consisted of peripheral blood, obtained 28 days after the second AZD1222 dose. The receptor was isolated from an adult who received the AZD1222 COVID-19 vaccine. The bases read TGTGCCAGTAGTATTTACCTTTTCTCTGGAAACACCATATATTTT. Translated, it reads CASSIYLFSGNTIYF. When the CDR3 is completed using the reference TRBV19 and TRBJ1-3 genes on either side, the full variable domain is DGGITQSPKYLFRKEGQNVTLSCEQNLNHDAMYWYRQDPGQGLRLIYYSQIVNDFQKGDIAEGYSVSREKKESFPLTVTSAQKNPTAFYLCASSIYLFSGNTIYFGEGSWLTVV.